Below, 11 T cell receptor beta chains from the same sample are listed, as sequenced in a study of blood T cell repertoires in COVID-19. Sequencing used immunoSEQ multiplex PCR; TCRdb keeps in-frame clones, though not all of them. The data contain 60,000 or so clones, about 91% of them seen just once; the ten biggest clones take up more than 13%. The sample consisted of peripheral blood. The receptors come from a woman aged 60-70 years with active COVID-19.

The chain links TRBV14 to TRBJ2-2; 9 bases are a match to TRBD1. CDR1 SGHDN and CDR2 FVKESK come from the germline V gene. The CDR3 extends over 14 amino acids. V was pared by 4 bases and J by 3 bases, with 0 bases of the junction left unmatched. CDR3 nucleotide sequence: TGTGCCAGCAGCCGGACAGGGGACACCGGGGAGCTGTTTTTT. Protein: CASSRTGDTGELFF.

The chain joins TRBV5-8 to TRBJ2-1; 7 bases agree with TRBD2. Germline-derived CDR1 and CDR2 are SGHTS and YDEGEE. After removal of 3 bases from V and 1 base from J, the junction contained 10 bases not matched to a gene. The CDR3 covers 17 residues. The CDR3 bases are TGTGCCAGCAGCTGGGGTCGGACTAGAGTTTCCTACAATGAGCAGTTCTTC. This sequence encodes CASSWGRTRVSYNEQFF.

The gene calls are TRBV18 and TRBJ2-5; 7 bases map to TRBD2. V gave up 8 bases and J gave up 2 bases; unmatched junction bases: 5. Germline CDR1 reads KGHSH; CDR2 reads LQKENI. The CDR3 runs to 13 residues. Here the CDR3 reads CASELARQETQYF. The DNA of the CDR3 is TGTGCCAGCGAACTAGCGAGACAAGAGACCCAGTACTTC. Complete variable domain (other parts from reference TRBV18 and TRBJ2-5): NAGVMQNPRHLVRRRGQEARLRCSPMKGHSHVYWYRQLPEEGLKFMVYLQKENIIDESGMPKERFSAEFPKEGPSILRIQQVVRGDSAAYFCASELARQETQYFGPGTRLLVL.

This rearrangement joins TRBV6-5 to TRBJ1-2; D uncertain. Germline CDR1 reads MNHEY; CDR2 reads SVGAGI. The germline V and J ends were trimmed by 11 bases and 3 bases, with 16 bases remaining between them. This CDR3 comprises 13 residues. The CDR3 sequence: CASRGGVYYGYTF. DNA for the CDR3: TGTGCCTCCCGAGGCGGGGTTTACTATGGCTACACCTTC.

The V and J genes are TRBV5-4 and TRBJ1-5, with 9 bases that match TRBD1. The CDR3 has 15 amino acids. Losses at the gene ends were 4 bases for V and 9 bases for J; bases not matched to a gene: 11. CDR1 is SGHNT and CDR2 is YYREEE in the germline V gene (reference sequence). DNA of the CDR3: TGTGCCAGCAGCGCCGGGACAGGGTCTTATTGGCCCCAGCATTTT. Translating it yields CASSAGTGSYWPQHF. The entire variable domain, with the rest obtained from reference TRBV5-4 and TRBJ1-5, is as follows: ETGVTQSPTHLIKTRGQQVTLRCSSQSGHNTVSWYQQALGQGPQFIFQYYREEENGRGNFPPRFSGLQFPNYSSELNVNALELDDSALYLCASSAGTGSYWPQHFGDGTRLSIL.

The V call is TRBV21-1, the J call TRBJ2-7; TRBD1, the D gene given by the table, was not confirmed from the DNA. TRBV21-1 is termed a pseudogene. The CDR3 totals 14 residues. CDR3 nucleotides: TGTGCCAGCAGCGCCCGGGACAGGGGGCACGAGCAGTACTTC. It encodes CASSARDRGHEQYF.

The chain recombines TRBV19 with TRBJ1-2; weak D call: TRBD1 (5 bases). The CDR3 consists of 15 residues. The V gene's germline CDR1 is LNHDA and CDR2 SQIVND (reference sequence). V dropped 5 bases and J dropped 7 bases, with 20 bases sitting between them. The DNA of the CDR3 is TGTGCCAGTAGTTGGGGGGGAGGGTTCGGCGGTGGCTACACCTTC. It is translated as CASSWGGGFGGGYTF. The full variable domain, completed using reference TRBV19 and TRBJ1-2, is DGGITQSPKYLFRKEGQNVTLSCEQNLNHDAMYWYRQDPGQGLRLIYYSQIVNDFQKGDIAEGYSVSREKKESFPLTVTSAQKNPTAFYLCASSWGGGFGGGYTFGSGTRLTVV.

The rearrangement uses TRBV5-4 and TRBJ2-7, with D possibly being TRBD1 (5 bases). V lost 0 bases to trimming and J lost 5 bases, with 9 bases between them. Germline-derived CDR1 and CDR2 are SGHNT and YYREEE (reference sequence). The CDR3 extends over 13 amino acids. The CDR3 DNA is TGTGCCAGCAGCTTGGGGGGCAGGGACGAGCAGTACTTC. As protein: CASSLGGRDEQYF.

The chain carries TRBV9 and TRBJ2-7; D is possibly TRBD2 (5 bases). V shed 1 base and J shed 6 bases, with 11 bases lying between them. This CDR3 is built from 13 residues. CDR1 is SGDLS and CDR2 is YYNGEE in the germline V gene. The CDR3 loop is CASSVRLAGEQYF. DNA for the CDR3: TGTGCCAGCAGCGTAAGGCTAGCCGGCGAGCAGTACTTC.

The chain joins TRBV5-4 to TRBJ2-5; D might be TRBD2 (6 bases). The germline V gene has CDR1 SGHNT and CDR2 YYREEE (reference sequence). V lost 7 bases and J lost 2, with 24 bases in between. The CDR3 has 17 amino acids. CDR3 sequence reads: CASSQPLAGTGQETQYF. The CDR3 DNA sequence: TGTGCCAGCTCCCAACCTTTGGCGGGGACCGGTCAAGAGACCCAGTACTTC.

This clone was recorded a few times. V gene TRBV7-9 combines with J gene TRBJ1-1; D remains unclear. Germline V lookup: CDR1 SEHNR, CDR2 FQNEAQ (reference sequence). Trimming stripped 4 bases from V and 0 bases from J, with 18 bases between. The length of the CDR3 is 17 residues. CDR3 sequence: CASSSRPTDRMNTEAFF. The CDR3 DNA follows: TGTGCCAGCAGCTCCCGCCCGACTGACCGCATGAACACTGAAGCTTTCTTT.